This TCR beta chain was recovered during a study of cytomegalovirus exposure and HLA in healthy donors. On the study more broadly: For the roughly 400 genotyped donors, 81% fell within the Caucasian-associated ancestry cluster.

The PCR made use of 60 Vbeta and 13 Jbeta primers. Profiled with immunoSEQ multiplex PCR; TCRdb holds only in-frame clones, not every one. Among under 150,000 clones listed, approximately 80% were seen once. Germline V lookup: CDR1 SGHRS, CDR2 YFSETQ. CDR3 length equals 15 residues. In this sample, this clone turned up a few times. A junction boundary mismatches the germline segment, possibly from a read error. The sequencing sample was made of PBMCs. The chain employs TRBV5-1 and TRBJ2-7; D not resolved. The sequence came from a man aged 18 to 30 in good health and CMV-seronegative. CDR3 DNA: TGTGCCAGCAGCATGGGCGCGGTTGCCTCCTACGAGCAGTACTTC. It is translated as CASSMGAVASYEQYF.